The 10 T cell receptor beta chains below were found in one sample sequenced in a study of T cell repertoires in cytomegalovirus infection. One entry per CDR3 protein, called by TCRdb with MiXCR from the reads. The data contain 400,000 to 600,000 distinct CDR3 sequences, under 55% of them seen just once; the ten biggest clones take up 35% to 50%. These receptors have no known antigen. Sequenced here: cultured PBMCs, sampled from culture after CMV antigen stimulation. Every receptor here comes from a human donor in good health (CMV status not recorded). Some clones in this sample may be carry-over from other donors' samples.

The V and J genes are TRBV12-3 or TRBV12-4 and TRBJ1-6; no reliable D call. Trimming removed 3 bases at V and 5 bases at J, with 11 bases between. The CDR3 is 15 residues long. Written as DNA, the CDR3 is TGTGCCAGCAGTTTGAGGTTAGGGAATAATTCACCCCTCCACTTT. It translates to CASSLRLGNNSPLHF.

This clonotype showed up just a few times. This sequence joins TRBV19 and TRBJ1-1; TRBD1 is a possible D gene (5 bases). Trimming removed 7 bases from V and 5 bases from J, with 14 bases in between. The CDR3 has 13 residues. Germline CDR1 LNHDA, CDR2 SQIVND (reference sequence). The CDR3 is CASTSPRGTEAFF. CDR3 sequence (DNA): TGTGCCAGTACCTCCCCCCGGGGGACTGAAGCTTTCTTT.

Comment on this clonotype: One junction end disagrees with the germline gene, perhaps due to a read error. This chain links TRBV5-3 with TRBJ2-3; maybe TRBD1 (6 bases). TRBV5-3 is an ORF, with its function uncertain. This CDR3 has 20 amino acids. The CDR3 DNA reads TGTGCCAGCAGCTTGGAGCCATCCTCTTTGGTAGGGGGTAGCACAGATACGCAGTATTTT. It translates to CASSLEPSSLVGGSTDTQYF.

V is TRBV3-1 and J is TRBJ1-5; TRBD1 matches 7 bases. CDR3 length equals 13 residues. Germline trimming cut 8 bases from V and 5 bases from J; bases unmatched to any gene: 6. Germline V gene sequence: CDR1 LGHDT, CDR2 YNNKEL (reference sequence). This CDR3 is CASRRQGHQPQHF. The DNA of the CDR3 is TGTGCCAGCCGACGACAGGGACATCAGCCCCAGCATTTT.

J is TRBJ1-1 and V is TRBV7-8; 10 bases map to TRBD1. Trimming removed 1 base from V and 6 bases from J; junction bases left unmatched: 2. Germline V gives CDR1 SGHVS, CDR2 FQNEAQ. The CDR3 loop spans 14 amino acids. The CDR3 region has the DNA TGTGCCAGCAGCTTAGTGACAGGGGGCTCTGAAGCTTTCTTT. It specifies CASSLVTGGSEAFF.

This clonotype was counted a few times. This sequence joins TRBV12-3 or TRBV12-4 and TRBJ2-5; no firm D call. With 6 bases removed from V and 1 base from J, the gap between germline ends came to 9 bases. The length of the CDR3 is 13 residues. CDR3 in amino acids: CASSLTAQETQYF. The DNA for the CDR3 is TGTGCCAGCAGCTTAACGGCCCAAGAGACCCAGTACTTC.

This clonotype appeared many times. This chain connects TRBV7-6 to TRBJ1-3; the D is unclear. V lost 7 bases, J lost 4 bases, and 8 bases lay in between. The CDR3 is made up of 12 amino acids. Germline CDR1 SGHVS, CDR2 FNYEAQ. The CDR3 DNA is TGTGCCAGCAAAGGGTTCGGAAACACCATATATTTT. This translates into CASKGFGNTIYF.

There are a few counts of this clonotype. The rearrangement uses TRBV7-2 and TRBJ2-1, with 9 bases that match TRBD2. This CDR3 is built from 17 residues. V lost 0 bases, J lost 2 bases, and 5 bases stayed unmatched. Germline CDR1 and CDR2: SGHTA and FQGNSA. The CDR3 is CASSLANRLAAYNEQFF. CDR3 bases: TGTGCCAGCAGCTTAGCGAACCGACTAGCGGCCTACAATGAGCAGTTCTTC.

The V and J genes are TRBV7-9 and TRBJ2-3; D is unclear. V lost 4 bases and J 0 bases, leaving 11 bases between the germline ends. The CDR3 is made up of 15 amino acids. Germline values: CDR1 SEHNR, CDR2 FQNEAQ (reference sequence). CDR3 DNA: TGTGCCAGCAGCTCTGACGGCCCTAGCACAGATACGCAGTATTTT. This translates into CASSSDGPSTDTQYF.

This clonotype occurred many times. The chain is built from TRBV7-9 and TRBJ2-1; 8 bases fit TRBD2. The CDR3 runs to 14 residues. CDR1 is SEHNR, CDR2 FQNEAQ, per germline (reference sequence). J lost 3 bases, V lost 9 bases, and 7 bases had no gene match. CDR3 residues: CASSPSGSYNEQFF. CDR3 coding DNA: TGTGCCAGTAGTCCGAGCGGGAGCTACAATGAGCAGTTCTTC.